This TCR beta chain was sequenced for a study of T cell repertoires in cytomegalovirus infection. The wider study: Carrying CMV and the relevant HLA type showed in public TCR beta signatures.

V was shortened by 3 bases and J by 0 bases, with 14 bases between the two germline ends. Germline CDR1 reads DFQATT; CDR2 reads SNEGSKA (reference sequence). This CDR3 spans 15 amino acids. This clonotype was seen a few times. From the reads, TCRdb called clonotypes with MiXCR, one entry per CDR3 protein. The profile covers around 210,000 distinct CDR3 sequences, with 6.5% appearing a single time and roughly 6% taken by the ten largest. The receptor was isolated from a human donor in good health (CMV status not recorded). Some clones in this sample may be carry-over from other donors' samples. The sample comprised PBMCs. V usage is TRBV20-1 and J usage is TRBJ1-1; no clear D. The CDR3 coding sequence is TGCAGTGCTAGCGATTATAGAACTTTGAACACTGAAGCTTTCTTT. Protein: CSASDYRTLNTEAFF.